This T cell receptor (beta chain) was captured in a study of shared clonotypes between healthy human individuals. Study summary: CD4 naive and memory got three plates each, CD8 naive two, CD8 memory one.

The CDR3 covers 14 residues. Trimming left V 2 bases short and J 5 bases short, with 12 bases between. CDR1 is ENHRY and CDR2 is SYGVKD in the germline V gene. Naive CD8 cells lacked CD45RO, underwent positive selection for CCR7 and left out terminally differentiated effector memory CD45RA+ cells. Measured with immunoSEQ multiplex PCR; TCRdb has only the in-frame clones, and not every one. The profile shows millions of clones, just under 95% of them singletons. This clonotype was sampled from a young man in good health. The chain has TRBV10-3 and TRBJ1-2, with unresolved D. The sequenced sample consisted of naive CD8+ T cells sorted from blood. CDR3: CAISEGGSHYGYTF. The CDR3 nucleotides are TGTGCCATCAGTGAGGGTGGCAGCCATTATGGCTACACCTTC.